A selection of T cell receptor beta chains follows, all from one sample in a study of cytomegalovirus exposure and HLA in healthy donors. The assay was immunoSEQ multiplex PCR, and TCRdb's table has in-frame clones only and misses some. The sample comprises 210,000 or so clones, approximately 83% of which are singletons, and around 1.5% rests with the top ten. The sequencing sample was made of PBMCs. These receptors originate from a girl aged 10-17 years in good health and CMV-seronegative. Each CDR3 is given with its conserved first and last residue. A D gene is named only where the DNA matches it firmly. Expanded clones get a size class; other rows say once, few or many, or leave the size out.

CDR3 DNA: TGTGCCAGCAGTCGGTTACTAGCGGGAGCTGGCGAGCAGTTCTTC
CDR3 protein: CASSRLLAGAGEQFF
J gene: TRBJ2-1
clone size: once
V gene: TRBV6-1
D gene: TRBD2

CDR3 DNA: TGTGCCAGCAGCTTAGGGGCAAGTCAATACAATGAGCAGTTCTTC
CDR3 protein: CASSLGASQYNEQFF
J gene: TRBJ2-1
clone size: .
V gene: TRBV7-6
D gene: .

CDR3 DNA: TGTGCCAGCAGTTTTGGAGGCAAGGCCTCCTACGAGCAGTACTTC
CDR3 protein: CASSFGGKASYEQYF
J gene: TRBJ2-7
clone size: .
V gene: TRBV28
D gene: .

CDR3 DNA: TGTGCCAGCAGCTGGGAGGCCCCTATAGGGGAGCAGTTCTTC
CDR3 protein: CASSWEAPIGEQFF
J gene: TRBJ2-1
clone size: once
V gene: TRBV5-6
D gene: .

CDR3 DNA: TGTGCCAGCAGTTTATCTCCTAGACACAATGAGCAGTTCTTC
CDR3 protein: CASSLSPRHNEQFF
J gene: TRBJ2-1
clone size: .
V gene: TRBV28
D gene: .

CDR3 DNA: TGCGCCAGCAGCCGCATACTAGCAGGCGTTTACGAGCAGTACTTC
CDR3 protein: CASSRILAGVYEQYF
J gene: TRBJ2-7
clone size: .
V gene: TRBV4-1
D gene: .

CDR3 DNA: TGTGCCAGCAGCCGTCTCGGCTATGGCTACACCTTC
CDR3 protein: CASSRLGYGYTF
J gene: TRBJ1-2
clone size: .
V gene: TRBV7-9
D gene: .

CDR3 DNA: TGCGCCAGCAGCTTCGACGGGAGGGTTTACAATGAGCAGTTCTTC
CDR3 protein: CASSFDGRVYNEQFF
J gene: TRBJ2-1
clone size: .
V gene: TRBV5-1
D gene: TRBD2

CDR3 DNA: TGTGCCAGCAGCCGTAGGGGGGAGACCCAGTACTTC
CDR3 protein: CASSRRGETQYF
J gene: TRBJ2-5
clone size: once
V gene: TRBV4-2
D gene: .

CDR3 DNA: TGCGCCAGCAGCCAAGGGGACAGGGCCCACGAGCAGTACTTC
CDR3 protein: CASSQGDRAHEQYF
J gene: TRBJ2-7
clone size: few
V gene: TRBV4-1
D gene: TRBD1